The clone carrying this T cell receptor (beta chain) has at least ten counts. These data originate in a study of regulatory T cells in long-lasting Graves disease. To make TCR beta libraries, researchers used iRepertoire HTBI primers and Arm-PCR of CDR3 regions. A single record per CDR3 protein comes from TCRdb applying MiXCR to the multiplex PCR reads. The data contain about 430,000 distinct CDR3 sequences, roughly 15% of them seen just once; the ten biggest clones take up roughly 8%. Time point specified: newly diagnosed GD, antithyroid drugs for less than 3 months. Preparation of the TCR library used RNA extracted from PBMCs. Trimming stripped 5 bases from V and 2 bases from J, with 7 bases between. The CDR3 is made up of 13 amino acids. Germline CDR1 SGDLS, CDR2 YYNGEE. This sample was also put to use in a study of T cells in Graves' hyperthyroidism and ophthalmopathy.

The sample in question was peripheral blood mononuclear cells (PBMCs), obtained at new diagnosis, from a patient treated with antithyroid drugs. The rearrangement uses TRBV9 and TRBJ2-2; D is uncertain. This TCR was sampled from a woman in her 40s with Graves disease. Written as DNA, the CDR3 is TGTGCCAGCAGTGCCCTAAACACCGGGGAGCTGTTTTTT. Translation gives CASSALNTGELFF.